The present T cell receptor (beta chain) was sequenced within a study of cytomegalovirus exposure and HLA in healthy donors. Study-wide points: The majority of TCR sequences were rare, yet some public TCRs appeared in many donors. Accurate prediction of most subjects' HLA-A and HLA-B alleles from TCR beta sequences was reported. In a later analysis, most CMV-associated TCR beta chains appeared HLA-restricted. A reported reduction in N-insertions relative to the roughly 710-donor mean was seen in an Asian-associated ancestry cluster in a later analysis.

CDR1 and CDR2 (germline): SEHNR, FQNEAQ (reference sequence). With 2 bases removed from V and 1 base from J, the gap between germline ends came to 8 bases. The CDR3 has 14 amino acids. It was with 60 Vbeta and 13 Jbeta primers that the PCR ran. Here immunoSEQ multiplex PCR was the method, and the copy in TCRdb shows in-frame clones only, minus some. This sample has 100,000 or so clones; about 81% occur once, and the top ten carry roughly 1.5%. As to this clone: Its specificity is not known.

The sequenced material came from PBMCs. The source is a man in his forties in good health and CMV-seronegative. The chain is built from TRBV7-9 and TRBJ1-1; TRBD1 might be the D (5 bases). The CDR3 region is CASSLIRGNTEAFF. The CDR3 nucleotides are TGTGCCAGCAGCTTAATAAGGGGGAACACTGAAGCTTTCTTT.